This T cell receptor beta chain derives from a study of post-analysis software for immune sequencing data. Study-wide background: Patients with relapsing-remitting, secondary progressive and progressive-relapsing multiple sclerosis courses were all represented.

Study-wide points: Those with multiple sclerosis, the patient group, showed significantly lower normalized Chao1 diversity than controls. The authors found that F measure strongly co-clustered same-batch samples. Roughly 5 TRBV segments, TRBV5-6, TRBV5-1 and TRBV20-1 among them, were found more frequent in patients than controls.

The germline V gene encodes CDR1 SEHNR and CDR2 FQNEAQ (reference sequence). V shed 0 bases and J shed 5 bases, with 13 bases lying between them. This CDR3 region has 15 residues. As regards this clonotype: Antigen: not known.

cDNA libraries for TCR beta contained unique molecular identifiers. Researchers reported roughly 0.5 million cDNA molecules coming from around 1 to 10 million T cells. Using its own MiXCR run on the PCR reads, TCRdb lists one record per CDR3 protein. The top ten hold under 2% of the sample, which has 550,000 to 700,000 distinct CDR3 sequences, 44% seen once. Sequencing input: blood. The TCR sequence derives from a girl aged 10 to 17 with multiple sclerosis. J is TRBJ1-2 and V is TRBV7-9, with D tentatively TRBD1 (5 bases). In DNA form, the CDR3 reads TGTGCCAGCAGCTTAGCGACACTACCAGGGTATGGCTACACCTTC. This codes for CASSLATLPGYGYTF.